This TCR beta chain was recovered during a study of shared clonotypes between healthy human individuals. General study results and limits: Sequencing depth was a factor that was expected to affect clonotype sharing among donors.

Original handling: Filtering differed since immunoSEQ provided only junctions, with no quality scores. Method: immunoSEQ multiplex PCR; TCRdb's copy keeps in-frame clones and lacks some. Clonal size and the V and J genes are those of that table, whereas D and trimming came from the DNA. This sample has about half a million clones, with around 73% found just once. The donors, all of them Caucasian adults, lived in Nashville, Tennessee. Details on this clone: Its antigen is not known.

Material: PBMCs. The TCR originated in a woman aged 35 to 49 in good health. Some clones in this sample may be carry-over from other donors' samples.

The CDR3 loop reads CASSLGPADEQFF. The CDR3 DNA sequence: TGCGCCAGCAGCCTAGGACCGGCCGATGAGCAGTTCTTC. This chain uses TRBV5-1 with TRBJ2-1, with D hard to call. Germline assignment: CDR1 SGHRS and CDR2 YFSETQ. V was cut by 4 bases and J by 8 bases, with 13 bases left in between. The length of the CDR3 is 13 residues.